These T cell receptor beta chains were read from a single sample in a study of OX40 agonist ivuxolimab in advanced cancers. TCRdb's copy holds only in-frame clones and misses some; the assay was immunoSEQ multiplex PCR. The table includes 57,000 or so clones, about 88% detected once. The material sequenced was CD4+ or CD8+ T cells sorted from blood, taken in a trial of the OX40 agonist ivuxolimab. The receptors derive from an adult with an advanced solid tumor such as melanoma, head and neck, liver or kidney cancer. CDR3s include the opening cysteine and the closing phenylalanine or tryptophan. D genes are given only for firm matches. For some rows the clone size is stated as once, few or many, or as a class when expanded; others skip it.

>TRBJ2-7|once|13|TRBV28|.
TGTGCCAGCCAACCCAGTTCCTCCTACGAGCAGTACTTC
CASQPSSSYEQYF
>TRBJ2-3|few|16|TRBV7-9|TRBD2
TGTGCCACGGGTAGCGGGACATTTGGAAGCACAGATACGCAGTATTTT
CATGSGTFGSTDTQYF
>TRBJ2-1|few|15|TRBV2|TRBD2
TGTGCCAGCAGTGAGGGGACTAGCTGGTACAATGAGCAGTTCTTC
CASSEGTSWYNEQFF
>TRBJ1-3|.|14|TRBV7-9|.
TGTGCCAGCAGCTTCTCTAGCTCTGGAAACACCATATATTTT
CASSFSSSGNTIYF
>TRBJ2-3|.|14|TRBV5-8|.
TGTGCCAGCAGCTTGGACAGTCTCACAGATACGCAGTATTTT
CASSLDSLTDTQYF
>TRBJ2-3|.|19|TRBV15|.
TGTGCCACCAGCAGAGATCGGGCGCGACGGACTCAAAGCACAGATACGCAGTATTTT
CATSRDRARRTQSTDTQYF
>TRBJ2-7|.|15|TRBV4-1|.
TGCGCCAGCAGCCAACTACCACAGGGTGACTACGAGCAGTACTTC
CASSQLPQGDYEQYF
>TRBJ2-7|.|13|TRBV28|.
TGTGCCAGCAGTTTACCACTAAGCTACGAGCAGTACTTC
CASSLPLSYEQYF
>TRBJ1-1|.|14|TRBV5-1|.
TGCGCCAGCAGACCCGGGACGGTGAACACTGAAGCTTTCTTT
CASRPGTVNTEAFF
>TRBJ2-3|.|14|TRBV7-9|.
TGTGCCAGCAGCAAGGACTCGTGGGGGGATACGCAGTATTTT
CASSKDSWGDTQYF
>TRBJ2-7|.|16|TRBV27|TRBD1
TGTGCCAGCAGCAGACAGGGGTTTTTGGCCTCCTACGAGCAGTACTTC
CASSRQGFLASYEQYF
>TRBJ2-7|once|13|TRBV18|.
TGTGCCAGCTCACCCCTGACAGCCTACGAGCAGTACTTC
CASSPLTAYEQYF
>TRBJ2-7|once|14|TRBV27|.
TGTGCCAGCAGGAAGGGGGGAAGCTCCTACGAGCAGTACTTC
CASRKGGSSYEQYF
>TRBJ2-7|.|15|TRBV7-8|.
TGTGCCAGCAGCTCGCTGGGGGCAACAGCCTACGAGCAGTACTTC
CASSSLGATAYEQYF
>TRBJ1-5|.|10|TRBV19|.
TGTGCCAGTATCCGAAGGGCCCAGCATTTT
CASIRRAQHF
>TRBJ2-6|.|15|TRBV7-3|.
TGTGCCAGCAGCTTAGGAGGGGCTGGGGCCAACGTCCTGACTTTC
CASSLGGAGANVLTF
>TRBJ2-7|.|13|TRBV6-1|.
TGTGCCAGCAGCCGTCAAAGCTCCTACGAGCAGTACTTC
CASSRQSSYEQYF
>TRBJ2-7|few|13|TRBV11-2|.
TGTGCCAGCAGGTCACTGGACCACTACGAGCAGTACTTC
CASRSLDHYEQYF
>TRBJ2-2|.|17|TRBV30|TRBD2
TGTGCCTGGAGTGGCTATTCTAGCGGGAGTTACACCGGGGAGCTGTTTTTT
CAWSGYSSGSYTGELFF
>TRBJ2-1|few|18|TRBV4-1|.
TGCGCCAGCAGCCAAGTTGGCTATCCGCAGAGCTCCTACAATGAGCAGTTCTTC
CASSQVGYPQSSYNEQFF
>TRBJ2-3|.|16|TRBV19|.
TGTGCCAGTAGTATCGGTCCGGGAGAGGCGGCAGATACGCAGTATTTT
CASSIGPGEAADTQYF
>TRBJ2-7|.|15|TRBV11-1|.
TGTGCCAGCAGCTTCAGTCAGCAGAGCTCCTACGAGCAGTACTTC
CASSFSQQSSYEQYF
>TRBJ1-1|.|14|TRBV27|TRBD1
TGTGCCAGCAGTTTAATGAGGGACAGTGGGGAAGCTTTCTTT
CASSLMRDSGEAFF
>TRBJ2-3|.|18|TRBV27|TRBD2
TGTGCCAGCAGTCCCGGGACTAGCGGGAGGGCCCTCACAGATACGCAGTATTTT
CASSPGTSGRALTDTQYF
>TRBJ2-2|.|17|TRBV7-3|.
TGTGCCAGCAGCTTAGCTGACGGCGGTTATTACACCGGGGAGCTGTTTTTT
CASSLADGGYYTGELFF
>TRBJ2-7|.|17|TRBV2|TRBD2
TGTGCCAGCAGTACCCTCCTGCTAGCGGGGTTCTCCTACGAGCAGTACTTC
CASSTLLLAGFSYEQYF
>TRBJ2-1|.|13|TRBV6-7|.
TGTGCCAGCAGTCCCCACTTCGAAAATGAGCAGTTCTTC
CASSPHFENEQFF
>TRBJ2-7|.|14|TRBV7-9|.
TGTGCCAGCAGCTTCTCGGTGGGCTCCTACGAGCAGTACTTC
CASSFSVGSYEQYF
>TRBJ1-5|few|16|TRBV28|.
TGTGCCAGCAGTTGGTCCAGGGGAAACAGCAATCAGCCCCAGCATTTT
CASSWSRGNSNQPQHF
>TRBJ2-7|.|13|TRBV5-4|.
TGTGCCAGCAGCTGGGACCGCGCGGTCGAGCAGTACTTC
CASSWDRAVEQYF
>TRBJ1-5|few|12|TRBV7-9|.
TGTGCCAGCAGCGACGGGGGTCAGCCCCAGCATTTT
CASSDGGQPQHF
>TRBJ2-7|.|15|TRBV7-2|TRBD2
TGTGCCAGCAGCTTAGAGCTAGCGGGAGTATACGAGCAGTACTTC
CASSLELAGVYEQYF
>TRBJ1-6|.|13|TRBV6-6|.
TGTGCCAGCAGTCTCTGGTCTAATTCACCCCTCCACTTT
CASSLWSNSPLHF
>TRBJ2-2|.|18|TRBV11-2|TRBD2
TGTGCCAGCAGCTTTTTCCTAGCGGCCCTAAAAGGCACCGGGGAGCTGTTTTTT
CASSFFLAALKGTGELFF
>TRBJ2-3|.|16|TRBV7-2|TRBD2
TGTGCCAGCAGCTTAAGGGCTAGCGGGATAACAGATACGCAGTATTTT
CASSLRASGITDTQYF
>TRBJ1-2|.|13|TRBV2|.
TGTGCCAGCAATATCGTAAGAGGGTATGGCTACACCTTC
CASNIVRGYGYTF
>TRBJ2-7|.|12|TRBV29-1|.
TGCAGCGTTTGGGGGGAGGCCTACGAGCAGTACTTC
CSVWGEAYEQYF
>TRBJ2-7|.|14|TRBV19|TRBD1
TGTGCCAGTAGTATGGGACAGGGGGCCCTCGAGCAGTACTTC
CASSMGQGALEQYF
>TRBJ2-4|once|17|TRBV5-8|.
TGTGCCAGCAGCTTTGGGGACATCGGTGGGGCCAAAAACATTCAGTACTTC
CASSFGDIGGAKNIQYF
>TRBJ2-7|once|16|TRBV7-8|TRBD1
TGTGCCAGCAGCTTATATCCCCAGGGGGCCTCCTACGAGCAGTACTTC
CASSLYPQGASYEQYF
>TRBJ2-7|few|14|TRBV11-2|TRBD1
TGTGCCAGCAGGTTCCGGGACAGTAGCTACGAGCAGTACTTC
CASRFRDSSYEQYF
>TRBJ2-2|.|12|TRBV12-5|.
TGTGCTAGTGGTTTGGTTAGGGGGGAGCTGTTTTTT
CASGLVRGELFF
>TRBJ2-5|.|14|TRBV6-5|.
TGTGCCAGCAGTGACGGGGTCAGAGAAGAGACCCAGTACTTC
CASSDGVREETQYF
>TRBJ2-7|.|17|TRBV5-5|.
TGTGCCAGCACCCCAAGAAGAACCGGGACAACCTCCCTCGAGCAGTACTTC
CASTPRRTGTTSLEQYF
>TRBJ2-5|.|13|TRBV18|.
TGTGCCAGCTGCGATCGCAGGGAAGAGACCCAGTACTTC
CASCDRREETQYF
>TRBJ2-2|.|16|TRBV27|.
TGTGCCAGCAGTTTGGTCAGGGGAATAAACACCGGGGAGCTGTTTTTT
CASSLVRGINTGELFF
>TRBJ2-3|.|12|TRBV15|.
TGTGCCACCAGCAGAGACCTTGATACGCAGTATTTT
CATSRDLDTQYF
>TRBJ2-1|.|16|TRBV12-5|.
TGTGCTAGTGGTTTGGTAACGGGACTCGTCTACAATGAGCAGTTCTTC
CASGLVTGLVYNEQFF
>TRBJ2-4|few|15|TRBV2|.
TGTGCCAGCAGCGAAGGGGTTTCTCGAATCTACATTCAGTACTTC
CASSEGVSRIYIQYF
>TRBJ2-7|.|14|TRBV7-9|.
TGTGCCAGCAGCTTAGGACCGAACTCCTACGAGCAGTACTTC
CASSLGPNSYEQYF
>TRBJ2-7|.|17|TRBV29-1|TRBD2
TGCAGCGTTGAAGTAGAGGTTCCTAGCGGGAGCGGGTACGAGCAGTACTTC
CSVEVEVPSGSGYEQYF
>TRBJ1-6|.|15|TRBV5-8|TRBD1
TGTGCCAGCAGCGCCTACAGGGGTGTGGATTCACCCCTCCACTTT
CASSAYRGVDSPLHF
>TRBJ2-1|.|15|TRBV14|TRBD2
TGTGCCAGCAGCCTGGGACTAGCGAACTACAATGAGCAGTTCTTC
CASSLGLANYNEQFF
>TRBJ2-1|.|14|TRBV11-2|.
TGTGCCAGCAGCCTATTAGTATCGGCTAATGAGCAGTTCTTC
CASSLLVSANEQFF
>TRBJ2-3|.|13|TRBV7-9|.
TGTGCCAGCAGCTTAATGATGGGATTCCAAGAGTATTTT
CASSLMMGFQEYF
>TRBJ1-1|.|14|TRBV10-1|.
TGCGCCAGCAGTGAGTCTTCTGAGGGCACTGAAGCTTTCTTT
CASSESSEGTEAFF
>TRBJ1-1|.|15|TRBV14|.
TGTGCCAGCAGCCCCAAACTTCCGGGGTACACTGAAGCTTTCTTT
CASSPKLPGYTEAFF